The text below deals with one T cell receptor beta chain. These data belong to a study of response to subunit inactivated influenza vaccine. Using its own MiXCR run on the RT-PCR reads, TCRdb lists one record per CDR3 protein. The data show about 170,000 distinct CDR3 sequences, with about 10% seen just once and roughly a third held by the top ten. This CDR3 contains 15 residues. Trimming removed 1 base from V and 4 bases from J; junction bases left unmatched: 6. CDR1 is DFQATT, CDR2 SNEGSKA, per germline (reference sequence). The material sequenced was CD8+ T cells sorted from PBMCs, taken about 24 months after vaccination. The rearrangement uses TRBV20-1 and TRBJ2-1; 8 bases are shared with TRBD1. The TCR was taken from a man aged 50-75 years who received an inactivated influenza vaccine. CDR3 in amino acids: CSARVGQGRYNEQFF. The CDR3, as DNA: TGCAGTGCTAGAGTCGGACAGGGCCGATACAATGAGCAGTTCTTC.